The sequence of this T cell receptor (beta chain) was determined in a study of blood T cell repertoires in COVID-19. Per the study methods: Cell counts per sample came from amplifying reference gene primers. The data were produced by immunoSEQ multiplex PCR, yet TCRdb's version contains in-frame clones alone and is incomplete. V and J calls plus clone size are reproduced from that table; the DNA served to infer D and trimming. The table includes a few hundred thousand clones, around 82% detected once. The germline V gene encodes CDR1 SGHRS and CDR2 YFSETQ. Unmatched junction bases numbered 8, after V lost 9 bases and J lost 5 bases. This CDR3 spans 13 amino acids.

The sample comprised PBMCs or T cells enriched from blood (not recorded which). The rearrangement uses TRBV5-1 and TRBJ2-5, with 9 bases lining up with TRBD2. The origin of this receptor is a man in his fifties who had recovered from COVID-19. This CDR3 is CATRIAGGETQYF. The CDR3 nucleotides are TGCGCCACCCGAATTGCGGGAGGGGAGACCCAGTACTTC. Using reference TRBV5-1 and TRBJ2-5 for the parts outside the CDR3, the full variable domain is KAGVTQTPRYLIKTRGQQVTLSCSPISGHRSVSWYQQTPGQGLQFLFEYFSETQRNKGNFPGRFSGRQFSNSRSEMNVSTLELGDSALYLCATRIAGGETQYFGPGTRLLVL.